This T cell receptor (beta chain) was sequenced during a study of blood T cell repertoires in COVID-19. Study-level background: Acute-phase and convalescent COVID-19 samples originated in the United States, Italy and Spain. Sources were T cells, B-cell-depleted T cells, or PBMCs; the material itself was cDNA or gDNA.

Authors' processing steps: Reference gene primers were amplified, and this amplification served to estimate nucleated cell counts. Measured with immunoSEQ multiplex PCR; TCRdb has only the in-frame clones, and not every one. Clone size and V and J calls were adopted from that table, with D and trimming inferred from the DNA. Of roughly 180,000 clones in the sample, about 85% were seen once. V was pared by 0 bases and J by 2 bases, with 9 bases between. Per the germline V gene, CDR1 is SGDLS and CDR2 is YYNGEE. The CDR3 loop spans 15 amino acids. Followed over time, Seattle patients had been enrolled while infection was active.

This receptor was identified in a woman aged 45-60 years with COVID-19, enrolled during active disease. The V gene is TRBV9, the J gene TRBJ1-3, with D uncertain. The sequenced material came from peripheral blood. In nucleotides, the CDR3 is TGTGCCAGCAGCGTAGGAACTACCCCTGGAAACACCATATATTTT. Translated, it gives CASSVGTTPGNTIYF. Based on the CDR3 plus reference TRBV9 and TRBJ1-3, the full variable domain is DSGVTQTPKHLITATGQRVTLRCSPRSGDLSVYWYQQSLDQGLQFLIQYYNGEERAKGNILERFSAQQFPDLHSELNLSSLELGDSALYFCASSVGTTPGNTIYFGEGSWLTVV.